This TCR beta chain was observed in a study of vaccination effects on CD4 cells after COVID-19. As for this clone: Its antigen is not known.

With the ViraFEST assay, the study expanded antigen-specific CD4+ T cells using viral peptide pools, then sequenced them. Subsequent to roughly 9 days of culture, CD4+ T cells were isolated. The healthy vaccine recipients, who had no prior SARS-CoV-2 infection, showed negative nucleocapsid antibodies. Libraries were prepared by immunoSEQ multiplex PCR; TCRdb keeps only in-frame clonotypes and omits some of them. Of roughly 23,000 clones in the sample, 60% to 70% are singletons; the top ten hold roughly 10%. This clonotype originated in a human donor who received a COVID-19 vaccine. Material: CD4+ T cells from PBMCs cultured with HCoV-NL63 spike peptides, obtained before COVID-19 vaccination.

CDR3: CAISDSRTGSTSSGNTIYF. CDR3 coding DNA: TGTGCCATCAGTGACTCTCGGACAGGATCTACTAGCTCTGGAAACACCATATATTTT. The V call is TRBV10-3, the J call TRBJ1-3, with TRBD1 identical over 7 bases. The germline gives CDR1 ENHRY, CDR2 SYGVKD. Trimming cost V 3 bases and J 0 bases; bases outside gene matches: 14. CDR3 size: 19 residues.